Here is one TCR beta chain with its context. Its antigen is currently unknown. Exclusion of a patient followed from autoimmune disease history or systemic immunosuppression. The data stem from a study of OX40 agonist ivuxolimab in advanced cancers. Study-level information: With ivuxolimab, an agonistic anti-OX40 (CD134) antibody, patients were treated.

Clones were sequenced by immunoSEQ multiplex PCR, and TCRdb holds only the in-frame ones, with some missing. The sample yields about 17,000 clones, about four fifths seen once. Germline-derived CDR1 and CDR2 are SEHNR and FQNEAQ (reference sequence). The J segment lost 6 bases and the V segment lost 1 base, leaving 6 bases of the junction unmatched. The CDR3 consists of 14 residues. General observations from the study: Expanded clones tended on average to be more numerous among CD8+ T cells than CD4+.

The sequenced sample was CD4+ or CD8+ T cells sorted from blood, obtained in a trial of the OX40 agonist ivuxolimab. The TCR comes from an adult with an advanced solid tumor such as melanoma, head and neck, liver or kidney cancer. The chain uses TRBV7-9 and TRBJ2-7, with 7 bases matching TRBD2. This chain's CDR3 is CASSLVGGALEQYF. CDR3 sequence (DNA): TGTGCCAGCAGCTTAGTGGGAGGGGCCCTCGAGCAGTACTTC. Using reference TRBV7-9 and TRBJ2-7 for the parts outside the CDR3, the full variable domain is DTGVSQNPRHKITKRGQNVTFRCDPISEHNRLYWYRQTLGQGPEFLTYFQNEAQLEKSRLLSDRFSAERPKGSFSTLEIQRTEQGDSAMYLCASSLVGGALEQYFGPGTRLTVT.